The present T cell receptor (beta chain) was sequenced within a study of cytomegalovirus exposure and HLA in healthy donors. General observations from the study: According to the study, 160 or so TCR beta chains were cytomegalovirus-associated. Being productive about 87% or about 30% of the time was typical of most TCR beta V segments in an earlier analysis.

Every donor was a healthy person donating bone marrow. Donors showed nominal health when sampled, although they likely had unrecorded immune exposures. Unmatched junction bases numbered 15, after V lost 6 bases and J lost 7 bases. CDR1 is KGHSH and CDR2 is LQKENI in the germline V gene. The length of the CDR3 is 16 residues. With regard to this clone: Its antigen is as yet unknown.

The PCR had 60 Vbeta and 13 Jbeta primers. Measured with immunoSEQ multiplex PCR; TCRdb has only the in-frame clones, and not every one. The sample has about 210,000 clones; around 83% are singletons. The V call is TRBV18, the J call TRBJ2-1; 7 nucleotides align to TRBD2. This receptor was taken from a woman aged 50 to 60 in good health and CMV-seropositive. Sequencing used PBMCs. The CDR3 region is CASSWDYLLQRNEQFF. In DNA form, the CDR3 reads TGTGCCAGCTCGTGGGACTACCTACTCCAACGGAATGAGCAGTTCTTC.